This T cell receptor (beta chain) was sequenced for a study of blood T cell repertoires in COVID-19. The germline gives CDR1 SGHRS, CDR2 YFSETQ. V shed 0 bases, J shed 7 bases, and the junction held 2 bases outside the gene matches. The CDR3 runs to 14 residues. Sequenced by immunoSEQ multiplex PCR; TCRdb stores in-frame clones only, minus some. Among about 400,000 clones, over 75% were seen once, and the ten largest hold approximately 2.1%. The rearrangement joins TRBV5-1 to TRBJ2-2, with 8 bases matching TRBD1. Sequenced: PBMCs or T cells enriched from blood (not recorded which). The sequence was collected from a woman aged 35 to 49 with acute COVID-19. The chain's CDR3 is CASSLDRGYGELFF. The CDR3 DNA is TGCGCCAGCAGCTTGGACAGGGGGTACGGGGAGCTGTTTTTT.